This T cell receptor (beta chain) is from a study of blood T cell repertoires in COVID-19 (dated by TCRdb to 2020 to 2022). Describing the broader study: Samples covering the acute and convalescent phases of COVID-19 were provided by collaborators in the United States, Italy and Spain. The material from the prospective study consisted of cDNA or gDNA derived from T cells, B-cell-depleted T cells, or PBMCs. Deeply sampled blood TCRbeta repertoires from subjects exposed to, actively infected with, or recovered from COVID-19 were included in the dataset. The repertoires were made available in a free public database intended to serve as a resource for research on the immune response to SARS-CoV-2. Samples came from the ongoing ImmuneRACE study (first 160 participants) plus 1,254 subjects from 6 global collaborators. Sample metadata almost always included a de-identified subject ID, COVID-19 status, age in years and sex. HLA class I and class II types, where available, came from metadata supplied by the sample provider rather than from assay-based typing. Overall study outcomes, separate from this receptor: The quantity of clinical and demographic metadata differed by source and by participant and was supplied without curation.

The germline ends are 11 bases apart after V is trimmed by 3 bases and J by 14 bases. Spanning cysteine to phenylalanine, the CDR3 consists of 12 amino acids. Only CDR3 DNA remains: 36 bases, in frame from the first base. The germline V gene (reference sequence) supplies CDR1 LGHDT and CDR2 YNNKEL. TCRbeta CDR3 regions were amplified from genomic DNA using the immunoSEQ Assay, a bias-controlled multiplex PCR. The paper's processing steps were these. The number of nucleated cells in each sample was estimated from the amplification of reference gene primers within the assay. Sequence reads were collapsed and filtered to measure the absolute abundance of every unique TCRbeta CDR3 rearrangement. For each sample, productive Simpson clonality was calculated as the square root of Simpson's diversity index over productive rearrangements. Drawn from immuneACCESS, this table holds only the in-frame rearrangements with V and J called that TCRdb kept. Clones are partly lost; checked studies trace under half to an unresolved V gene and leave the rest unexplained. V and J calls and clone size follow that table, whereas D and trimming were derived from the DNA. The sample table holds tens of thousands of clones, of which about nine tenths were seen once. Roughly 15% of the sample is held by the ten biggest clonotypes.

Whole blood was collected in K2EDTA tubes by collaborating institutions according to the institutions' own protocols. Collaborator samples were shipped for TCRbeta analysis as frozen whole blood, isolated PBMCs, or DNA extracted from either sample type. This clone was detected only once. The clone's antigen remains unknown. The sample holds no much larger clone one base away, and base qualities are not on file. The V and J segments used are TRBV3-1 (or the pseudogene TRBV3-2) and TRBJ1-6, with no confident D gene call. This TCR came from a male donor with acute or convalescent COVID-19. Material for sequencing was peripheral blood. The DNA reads TGTGCCAGCAGCCAGTTCCCAGGCTCCCTCCACTTT. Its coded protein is CASSQFPGSLHF.